This is a list of T cell receptor beta chains from one sample in a study of blood T cell repertoires in COVID-19. Generated by immunoSEQ multiplex PCR, the TCRdb table keeps only in-frame clones and is missing some. The data show around 300,000 clones, around 86% seen once. The sample comprised peripheral blood. The receptors originated from a man in his fifties or sixties with acute or convalescent COVID-19. Both conserved end residues are part of each CDR3. Each record gives: J gene, D gene, clone size, V gene, CDR3 DNA, CDR3 protein. D genes are given only for firm matches. Size is omitted from some rows. Given values are once, few, many or a class for expanded clones.

J: TRBJ1-2; D: .; size: few; V: TRBV9; DNA: TGTGCCAGCAGCGTAGGTGGGAGATCCCCCGGCTATGGCTACACCTTC; CDR3: CASSVGGRSPGYGYTF
J: TRBJ2-7; D: .; size: .; V: TRBV9; DNA: TGTGCCAGCAGCGCGTTTGGAGGGCTCAGCTCCTACGAGCAGTACTTC; CDR3: CASSAFGGLSSYEQYF
J: TRBJ2-2; D: .; size: once; V: TRBV7-8; DNA: TGTGCCAGCAGCTTAGTAGGGGGGGTCCTCACCGGGGAGCTGTTTTTT; CDR3: CASSLVGGVLTGELFF
J: TRBJ2-2; D: TRBD2; size: .; V: TRBV11-3; DNA: TGTGCCAGCAGTCCGACCGGGCTAGCGGGGGGATTGGCGAACACCGGGGAGCTGTTTTTT; CDR3: CASSPTGLAGGLANTGELFF
J: TRBJ2-1; D: TRBD1; size: once; V: TRBV3-1/TRBV3-2; DNA: TGTGCCAGCGCGAGACAGGGGGAATACAATGAGCAGTTCTTC; CDR3: CASARQGEYNEQFF
J: TRBJ2-5; D: .; size: .; V: TRBV12-5; DNA: TGTGCTAGTGGTTCGCCGGGGAAAAGAGAGACCCAGTACTTC; CDR3: CASGSPGKRETQYF
J: TRBJ1-5; D: .; size: .; V: TRBV21-1; DNA: TGTGCCAGCACCCCAGTGAGCAGGGGGCATCAGCCCCAGCATTTT; CDR3: CASTPVSRGHQPQHF
J: TRBJ2-7; D: .; size: .; V: TRBV5-1; DNA: TGCGCCAGCAGCTTGGGATACAGATACGAGCAGTACTTC; CDR3: CASSLGYRYEQYF
J: TRBJ2-1; D: TRBD2; size: .; V: TRBV3-1/TRBV3-2; DNA: TGTGCCAGCAGTCCCCTTAGTAGCGGGGGGGCGTACAATGAGCAGTTCTTC; CDR3: CASSPLSSGGAYNEQFF
J: TRBJ1-3; D: .; size: .; V: TRBV19; DNA: TGTGCCAGTAGACTTCCGGGACATCCCTTCGTATATTTT; CDR3: CASRLPGHPFVYF
J: TRBJ1-1; D: TRBD1; size: .; V: TRBV12-3/TRBV12-4; DNA: TGTGCCAGCCGGACAGGGGGCACTGAAGCTTTCTTT; CDR3: CASRTGGTEAFF
J: TRBJ1-2; D: .; size: .; V: TRBV3-1/TRBV3-2; DNA: TGTGCCAGTACAGGGCTGGGGGTTTATGGCTACACCTTC; CDR3: CASTGLGVYGYTF
J: TRBJ1-1; D: TRBD1; size: .; V: TRBV18; DNA: TGTGCCAGCTCACCTCTAAGTACAGGGGGAGGGACTGAAGCTTTCTTT; CDR3: CASSPLSTGGGTEAFF
J: TRBJ2-2; D: TRBD1; size: .; V: TRBV29-1; DNA: TGCAGCGTTGATGGGACAGGGGGCAACGGGGAGCTGTTTTTT; CDR3: CSVDGTGGNGELFF
J: TRBJ1-2; D: .; size: .; V: TRBV10-3; DNA: TGTGCCATCAGTGACAGGGCAAACTATGGCTACACCTTC; CDR3: CAISDRANYGYTF
J: TRBJ2-7; D: .; size: .; V: TRBV20-1; DNA: TGCAGTGCTAGTGGGCCGGGCTACGAGCAGTACTTC; CDR3: CSASGPGYEQYF